Listed below are T cell receptor beta chains from one sample, sequenced in a study of T cell responses to AZD1222 COVID-19 vaccine. Using immunoSEQ multiplex PCR, the repertoire was profiled, and TCRdb retains in-frame clones only, with some absent. This repertoire shows about 140,000 clones, approximately 92% found once; its top ten account for around 5.1%. The sequenced sample was peripheral blood, obtained on day 0 of AZD1222 vaccination. Every receptor here comes from an adult in good health. The CDR3 runs from the conserved cysteine through the conserved F or W. A D gene is named only where the DNA matches it firmly. Part of the rows lack a size; the others show once, few, many or a class for expanded clones.

once	TRBV5-4	NA	TRBJ2-5	TGTGCCAGCAGCTTGGGTGACTACCTCCGGGAGACCCAGTACTTC	CASSLGDYLRETQYF
NA	TRBV7-9	NA	TRBJ1-5	TGTGCCAGCAGCCCGTCAGGGGACAATCAGCCCCAGCATTTT	CASSPSGDNQPQHF
NA	TRBV6-5	TRBD2	TRBJ2-1	TGTGCCAGCAGTTACTGGACGGCGGGGGGGCCGGGGGAGCAGTTCTTC	CASSYWTAGGPGEQFF
NA	TRBV7-2	TRBD2	TRBJ2-1	TGTGCCAGCAGCTCGGCTAGCGGGGGGGCCGATGAGCAGTTCTTC	CASSSASGGADEQFF
NA	TRBV28	TRBD1	TRBJ1-2	TGTGCCAGCAGTTTCAGACAGGGGCGCGACTATGGCTACACCTTC	CASSFRQGRDYGYTF
NA	TRBV12-5	NA	TRBJ2-1	TGTGCTAGTGGTTTGGGGACTCCTTCCCACAATGAGCAGTTCTTC	CASGLGTPSHNEQFF
NA	TRBV19	NA	TRBJ2-1	TGTGCCAGTAGTAGGTGGGATGAGCAGTTCTTC	CASSRWDEQFF
NA	TRBV19	NA	TRBJ1-1	TGTGCCAGTAGTTCTCCGGTAAAGAGGACTGAAGCTTTCTTT	CASSSPVKRTEAFF
once	TRBV19	NA	TRBJ1-2	TGTGCCAGTAGTATGCAGGCAGCGGCAAGCTATGGCTACACCTTC	CASSMQAAASYGYTF
NA	TRBV3-1/TRBV3-2	NA	TRBJ1-4	TGTGCCAGCAGCCAAGTGGCTGGGGAAAAACTGTTTTTT	CASSQVAGEKLFF
few	TRBV29-1	TRBD1	TRBJ1-1	TGCAGCGCTGAAGGGACAGGGCGCACTGAAGCTTTCTTT	CSAEGTGRTEAFF
NA	TRBV10-1	NA	TRBJ1-6	TGCGCCAGCAGTGAGGGTAATTCACCCCTCCACTTT	CASSEGNSPLHF
NA	TRBV7-2	NA	TRBJ2-3	TGTGCCAGCAGCTTAAGAAATGGGGATACGCAGTATTTT	CASSLRNGDTQYF
NA	TRBV27	NA	TRBJ1-3	TGTGCCAGCAGTCCATGGAACTCTGGAAACACCATATATTTT	CASSPWNSGNTIYF
NA	TRBV5-1	NA	TRBJ1-4	TGCGCCAGCGGAATAACTAATGAAAAACTGTTTTTT	CASGITNEKLFF
NA	TRBV3-1/TRBV3-2	NA	TRBJ1-1	TGTGCCAGCAGCCAAGGGGTTACTGAAGCTTTCTTT	CASSQGVTEAFF
NA	TRBV7-9	NA	TRBJ2-6	TGTGCCAGCAGCTCCGATAGGGGTTCTGGGGCCAACGTCCTGACTTTC	CASSSDRGSGANVLTF
NA	TRBV7-2	NA	TRBJ2-3	TGTGCCAGCAGCCTCGAGCCTGGGGGTGCAGATACGCAGTATTTT	CASSLEPGGADTQYF
NA	TRBV5-8	TRBD1	TRBJ1-1	TGTGCCAGCAAAAGACAGGGGGCTTCTGAAGCTTTCTTT	CASKRQGASEAFF
NA	TRBV4-1	NA	TRBJ1-2	TGCGCCAGCAGCCCCAGGACCAACCTTGGGGGCTACACCTTC	CASSPRTNLGGYTF
NA	TRBV3-1/TRBV3-2	TRBD2	TRBJ2-1	TGTGCCAGCAGCCAACTAGCGGGGTCAATGCAGTTCTTC	CASSQLAGSMQFF
NA	TRBV7-9	TRBD1	TRBJ2-1	TGTGCCAGCAGCGTCGGGACAGGGGGCACGAATGAGCAGTTCTTC	CASSVGTGGTNEQFF